The entry that follows covers one T cell receptor beta chain sequence. This sample is part of a study of blood T cell repertoires in COVID-19. Study details: COVID-19 samples from acute and convalescent phases originated in the United States, Italy and Spain. PBMCs, B-cell-depleted T cells, or T cells were the source of the cDNA or gDNA that made up the material.

Trimming took off 5 bases at V and 2 bases at J, with 8 bases between the two ends. The CDR3 totals 13 residues. Germline lookup yields CDR1 KGHSH and CDR2 LQKENI. Some clones are missing from TCRdb's copy, which holds only in-frame ones; the method was immunoSEQ multiplex PCR. The sample includes around 83,000 clones, more than 85% of them seen just once. The sequencing sample was made of peripheral blood. The receptor was isolated from a man between 65 and 85 years old with active or convalescent COVID-19. V usage is TRBV18 and J usage is TRBJ2-3; D not certain. The CDR3 region is CASSTSFTDTQYF. In DNA form, the CDR3 reads TGTGCCAGCTCAACGAGTTTCACAGATACGCAGTATTTT.